This T cell receptor beta chain was recovered during a study of shared clonotypes between healthy human individuals. Every subset's genomic DNA went evenly onto several immunoSEQ plates. Sorted-subset replicate PCR reactions were performed with roughly 200 ng DNA, corresponding to about 30,000 T cell genomes. In the authors' workflow: Junction-only sequences without quality scores were provided by ImmunoSEQ, so filtering was different. The protocol was immunoSEQ multiplex PCR, while the TCRdb copy is restricted to in-frame clones and leaves out a portion. The DNA was the basis for D and trimming; V, J and clone size are from that table. The sample includes roughly 1,500,000 clones, roughly 98% seen only once; the top ten take about 0.45%. The CDR3 extends over 14 amino acids. Germline CDR1 MNHNY, CDR2 SVGAGI (reference sequence).

Sequencing used naive CD4+ T cells sorted from blood. Regarding subset: CD45RA+ positively selected. This chain uses TRBV6-6 with TRBJ2-1, with 8 bases aligning to TRBD2. This receptor was taken from a man aged 25 to 40 in good health. CDR3 in DNA: TGTGCAGCGGCCAGCGGGAGTGCTACCAATGAGCAGTTCTTC. Translation: CAAASGSATNEQFF.